These T cell receptor beta chains were read from a single sample in a study of cytomegalovirus exposure and HLA in healthy donors. Using immunoSEQ multiplex PCR, the repertoire was profiled, and TCRdb retains in-frame clones only, with some absent. Of about 120,000 clones detected, about 86% appear once; the ten largest clones hold 2.2%. The source material was PBMCs. The receptors here all came from a middle-aged woman in good health and CMV-seronegative. The CDR3 runs from the conserved cysteine through the conserved F or W. A D gene is named only where the DNA matches it firmly. Clone size is shown for a subset of rows, as once, few, many or a class of expanded clone.

>once|TRBV20-1|TRBJ1-2|TRBD1
TGCAGTGCAAGGACAGGGGGTCTCTACACCTTC
CSARTGGLYTF
>NA|TRBV5-8|TRBJ2-5|TRBD2
TGTGCCAGCAGCCCCAGAGGACTAGGGCGCGAGACCCAGTACTTC
CASSPRGLGRETQYF
>once|TRBV11-2|TRBJ2-1|TRBD2
TGTGCCAGCAGCTTCAGCGGGAGAGGTGAGCAGTTCTTC
CASSFSGRGEQFF
>NA|TRBV5-1|TRBJ2-3|TRBD2
TGCGCCAGCAGCTTCTCTCTGAGCGGGGGAACCACAGATACGCAGTATTTT
CASSFSLSGGTTDTQYF
>NA|TRBV28|TRBJ1-4|TRBD1
TGTGCCAGCAGTTTATTTCAGGGGGGAACTAATGAAAAACTGTTTTTT
CASSLFQGGTNEKLFF
>NA|TRBV7-3|TRBJ2-1|TRBD1
TGTGCCAGCAGCTCGGGACAGGGTTTGAATGAGCAGTTCTTC
CASSSGQGLNEQFF
>NA|TRBV30|TRBJ1-5|NA
TGTGCCTGTAGCGTCCACAATCAGCCCCAGCATTTT
CACSVHNQPQHF
>NA|TRBV29-1|TRBJ2-1|NA
TGCAGCGTTGTTAGGCTAGCCGGCGATGAGCAGTTCTTC
CSVVRLAGDEQFF
>once|TRBV9|TRBJ2-7|NA
TGTGCCAGCAGCGCCGTGGGGGAGGCCCGGGACGAGCAGTACTTC
CASSAVGEARDEQYF
>once|TRBV18|TRBJ2-7|NA
TGTGCCAGCTCACCACTCAGAACAGGGTCCTACGAGCAGTACTTC
CASSPLRTGSYEQYF
>NA|TRBV5-1|TRBJ2-1|TRBD2
TGCGCCAGCAGCTTGCCCGTCCGGGGGGACTACAATGAGCAGTTCTTC
CASSLPVRGDYNEQFF
>NA|TRBV19|TRBJ2-3|TRBD2
TGTGCCAGTAGTGTAGAGCGGGAGCGATTAGGTACGCAGTATTTT
CASSVERERLGTQYF
>NA|TRBV5-1|TRBJ1-1|TRBD1
TGCGCCAGCAGCTTCAAATCTGGACAGGGGACGAACACTGAAGCTTTCTTT
CASSFKSGQGTNTEAFF
>NA|TRBV27|TRBJ2-1|TRBD2
TGTGCCAGCAGTTCCGGGGGGATATACAATGAGCAGTTCTTC
CASSSGGIYNEQFF
>once|TRBV19|TRBJ1-6|TRBD1
TGTGCCAGTAGTCCGGGACAGGGATTCGGCTCCTATAATTCACCCCTCCACTTT
CASSPGQGFGSYNSPLHF
>NA|TRBV5-1|TRBJ2-2|NA
TGCGCCAGCAGCTTGGTCCCCTTAGACACCGGGGAGCTGTTTTTT
CASSLVPLDTGELFF
>NA|TRBV7-9|TRBJ1-5|TRBD1
TGTGCCAGCAGCCGGGGACAGGGGGTTAGTACGGGCAATCAGCCCCAGCATTTT
CASSRGQGVSTGNQPQHF
>few|TRBV11-2|TRBJ2-1|NA
TGTGCCAGCAGCTTACACCGAACTCCCCTCTACAATGAGCAGTTCTTC
CASSLHRTPLYNEQFF
>few|TRBV6-1|TRBJ1-6|TRBD1
TGTGCCAGCAGTTGGACAGGAGATAATTCACCCCTCCACTTT
CASSWTGDNSPLHF
>NA|TRBV27|TRBJ1-5|NA
TGTGCCAGCAGCCCGGTCACCAATCAGCCCCAGCATTTT
CASSPVTNQPQHF
>NA|TRBV27|TRBJ2-7|TRBD2
TGTGCCAGCACCCAAGCGGGGGGCGGGTCCTACGAGCAGTACTTC
CASTQAGGGSYEQYF
>NA|TRBV5-1|TRBJ2-1|NA
TGCGCCAGCAGCTTGGGACTGACCTCGACGCAGTTCTTC
CASSLGLTSTQFF
>NA|TRBV19|TRBJ1-1|TRBD1
TGTGCCAGTACCAATGCCAGGGGGGCCCCTGAAGCTTTCTTT
CASTNARGAPEAFF
>NA|TRBV14|TRBJ1-1|NA
TGTGCCAGCAGCCAAGTCGCAGGGGTGAACACTGAAGCTTTCTTT
CASSQVAGVNTEAFF
>NA|TRBV9|TRBJ2-3|TRBD2
TGTGCCAGCAGCGTCTCAGCGGGGGGCCGCACAGATACGCAGTATTTT
CASSVSAGGRTDTQYF
>NA|TRBV6-1|TRBJ1-1|NA
TGTGCCAGCAGTGAATATGGACAGCTGAACACTGAAGCTTTCTTT
CASSEYGQLNTEAFF
>NA|TRBV19|TRBJ1-5|NA
TGTGCCAGTAGCCTTCTACAGCTTAGCAATCAGCCCCAGCATTTT
CASSLLQLSNQPQHF
>NA|TRBV28|TRBJ1-5|TRBD1
TGTGCCAGCAGTTTACGGACAGGAGTCCCGGGGCCCCAGCATTTT
CASSLRTGVPGPQHF
>NA|TRBV13|TRBJ2-3|NA
TGTGCCAGCAGCCCAAAGAGTACCAAAACAGATACGCAGTATTTT
CASSPKSTKTDTQYF
>NA|TRBV27|TRBJ1-1|NA
TGTGCCAGCAGTTTAATGGGGCAGGCGAACACTGAAGCTTTCTTT
CASSLMGQANTEAFF
>NA|TRBV5-4|TRBJ2-1|TRBD1
TGTGCCAGCAGCCCCGGGACAGGTCCCTTTGGTGAGCAGTTCTTC
CASSPGTGPFGEQFF
>NA|TRBV30|TRBJ2-3|TRBD2
TGTGCCTGGAGTGTATTTAGCGGGAGCACAGATACGCAGTATTTT
CAWSVFSGSTDTQYF
>NA|TRBV6-1|TRBJ1-4|TRBD1
TGTGCCAGCAGTGAAGGGACAGGGCTTGAAAAACTGTTTTTT
CASSEGTGLEKLFF